This TCR beta chain appears in the sequencing data of a study of blood T cell repertoires in COVID-19. Study-level background: The analysed material was cDNA or gDNA that came from T cells, B-cell-depleted T cells, or PBMCs.

The CDR3 runs to 14 residues. CDR1 is MRHNA, CDR2 SNTAGT, per germline. V dropped 10 bases and J dropped 6 bases, with 21 bases sitting between them. Per the original methods: Amplification from reference gene primers served as the basis for estimated nucleated cell counts. The repertoire was sequenced with immunoSEQ multiplex PCR; TCRdb's copy has only in-frame clones and lacks some. V, J and clone size were drawn from that table, and D and trimming were deduced from the DNA. The table records 250,000 to 350,000 clones, roughly 87% of them present only once. This chain uses TRBV6-4 with TRBJ2-5; TRBD2 is a possible D gene (6 bases). Specimen: peripheral blood. The source is a woman aged 50 to 60 who had recovered from COVID-19. This chain's CDR3 is CANLPARTMKTQYF. The CDR3 bases are TGTGCCAACCTTCCGGCTAGGACTATGAAGACCCAGTACTTC.